This T cell receptor beta chain stems from a study of blood T cells in healthy people across ages. Study-wide results and caveats: Long-lived donors carried more naive CD4+ cells and greater diversity than aged donors.

Combining a sample-barcoded 5' primer with a J-beta primer mix, a second PCR ran for roughly 6 to 12 cycles. TCRdb reprocessed the 5' RACE reads with MiXCR, giving one entry per CDR3 protein. The profile shows about 640,000 distinct CDR3 sequences, roughly 53% of them singletons. Healthy individuals of Caucasian origin from Russia, aged roughly 6 to 90, served as donors. In the case of this clonotype: Its antigen is undetermined.

Sequences were obtained from blood. This receptor was obtained from a man aged 55-75 years in good health.

The CDR3 region is CASSRLGLAGVGETQYF. The CDR3 DNA follows: TGTGCCAGCAGCCGATTGGGGCTAGCGGGGGTCGGGGAGACCCAGTACTTC. The rearrangement links TRBV5-6 to TRBJ2-7; 10 bases align to TRBD2. The DNA end favors TRBJ2-5, so the J call may be wrong. CDR1 and CDR2 (germline): SGHDT, YYEEEE. The CDR3 sequence is 17 residues long.